This passage covers 3 T cell receptor beta chains from one sample sequenced in a study of T cells after yellow fever vaccination. MiXCR, applied by TCRdb to the 5' RACE reads, yields one record per CDR3 protein. The profile shows some 600,000 distinct CDR3 sequences, more than 9% of them singletons. The specimen comprised PBMCs, sampled on the day of the yellow fever booster vaccination. These receptors were taken from a man aged 30 to 39 who received the YFV17D yellow fever vaccine.

There are a few counts of this clonotype. The chain joins TRBV7-2 to TRBJ2-6; D is undetermined. Germline assignment: CDR1 SGHTA and CDR2 FQGNSA. CDR3 length equals 15 residues. Deletions cut 4 bases from V and 2 bases from J, with 9 bases between. The CDR3 DNA reads as TGTGCCAGCAGCTCGATAGGCCCTGGGGCCAACGTCCTGACTTTC. Translated, it gives CASSSIGPGANVLTF.

This clonotype has ten or more counts. The gene calls are TRBV7-9 and TRBJ2-1, with TRBD2 identical over 11 bases. CDR1 and CDR2 from the germline V gene are SEHNR and FQNEAQ (reference sequence). The CDR3 is made up of 15 amino acids. The V and J ends lost 2 bases and 8 bases, in that order; junction bases with no gene match: 5. This chain's CDR3 is CASSLLAGGPHEQFF. The CDR3 DNA reads as TGTGCCAGCAGCTTATTAGCGGGAGGGCCCCATGAGCAGTTCTTC.

The table lists this clonotype with a few counts. The V call is TRBV12-3 or TRBV12-4, the J call TRBJ2-2; TRBD2 matches at 9 bases. This CDR3 has 16 amino acids. V lost 2 bases to trimming and J lost 3 bases; unmatched junction nucleotides: 4. The CDR3 nucleotides read TGTGCCAGCAGTTTAATAGCGGGAGCTTACACCGGGGAGCTGTTTTTT. This translates into CASSLIAGAYTGELFF.